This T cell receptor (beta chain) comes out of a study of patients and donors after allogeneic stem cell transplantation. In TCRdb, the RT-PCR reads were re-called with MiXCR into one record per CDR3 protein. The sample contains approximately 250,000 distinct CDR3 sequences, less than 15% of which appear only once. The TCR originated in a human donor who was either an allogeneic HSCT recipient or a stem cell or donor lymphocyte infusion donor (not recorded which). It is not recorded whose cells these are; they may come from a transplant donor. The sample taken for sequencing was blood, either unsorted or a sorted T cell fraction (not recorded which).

The CDR3, as DNA: TGTGCCAGCAGCCGCCGCGAGGGGGTCGGGAATGAGCAGTTCTTC. Its protein product is CASSRREGVGNEQFF. The chain couples TRBV2 to TRBJ2-1, with D perhaps TRBD1 (6 bases). V gave up 6 bases and J gave up 7 bases, with 19 bases separating them. This CDR3 has 15 residues. Germline CDR1 is SNHLY and CDR2 is FYNNEI.